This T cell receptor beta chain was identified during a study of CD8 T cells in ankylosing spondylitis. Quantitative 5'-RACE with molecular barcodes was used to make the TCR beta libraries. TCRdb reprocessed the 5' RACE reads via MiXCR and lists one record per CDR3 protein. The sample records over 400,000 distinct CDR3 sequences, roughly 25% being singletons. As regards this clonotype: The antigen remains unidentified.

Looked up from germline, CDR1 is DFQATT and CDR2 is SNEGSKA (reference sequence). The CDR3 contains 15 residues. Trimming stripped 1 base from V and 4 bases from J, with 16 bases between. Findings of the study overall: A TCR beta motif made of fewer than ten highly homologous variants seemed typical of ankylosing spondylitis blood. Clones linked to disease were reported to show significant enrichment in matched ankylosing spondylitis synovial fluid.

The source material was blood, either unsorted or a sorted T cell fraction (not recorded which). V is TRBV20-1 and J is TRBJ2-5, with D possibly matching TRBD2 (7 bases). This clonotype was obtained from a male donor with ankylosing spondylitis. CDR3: CSARVRGGGSETQYF. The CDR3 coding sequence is TGCAGTGCTAGAGTCAGGGGAGGGGGGTCAGAGACCCAGTACTTC.